This TCR beta chain was obtained from a study of graft-versus-host responses after intestinal transplantation. On the study more broadly: Transplantation in recipients was multivisceral, liver-intestinal, or isolated intestinal. Every recipient had anti-thymocyte globulin induction and approximately three years of tacrolimus plus steroids. Study-wide results and limits: There was an association between peak levels of circulating GvH clones and early post-transplant HvG declines. GvH clones occurred in recipient marrow; some first appeared in ileum or blood.

The CDR3 covers 15 residues. The germline V gene has CDR1 SGHNT and CDR2 YENEEA. The V segment lost 3 bases and the J segment 7 bases; nucleotides outside the gene matches: 6. Only in-frame clones appear in the TCRdb table, and some are missing; sequencing was by immunoSEQ multiplex PCR. The table shows under 100,000 clones, with roughly 91% occurring only once. On this clone itself: Its specificity is not known.

The chain recombines TRBV11-3 with TRBJ1-6; 7 nucleotides match TRBD1. This TCR derives from a human donor who was the organ donor for an intestinal transplant. The specimen comprised unstimulated CD8+ T cells sorted from spleen or lymph node cells, sampled before transplant. CDR3 residues: CASSFLGTVNSPLHF. CDR3 bases: TGTGCCAGCAGCTTTTTAGGGACAGTAAATTCACCCCTCCACTTT.